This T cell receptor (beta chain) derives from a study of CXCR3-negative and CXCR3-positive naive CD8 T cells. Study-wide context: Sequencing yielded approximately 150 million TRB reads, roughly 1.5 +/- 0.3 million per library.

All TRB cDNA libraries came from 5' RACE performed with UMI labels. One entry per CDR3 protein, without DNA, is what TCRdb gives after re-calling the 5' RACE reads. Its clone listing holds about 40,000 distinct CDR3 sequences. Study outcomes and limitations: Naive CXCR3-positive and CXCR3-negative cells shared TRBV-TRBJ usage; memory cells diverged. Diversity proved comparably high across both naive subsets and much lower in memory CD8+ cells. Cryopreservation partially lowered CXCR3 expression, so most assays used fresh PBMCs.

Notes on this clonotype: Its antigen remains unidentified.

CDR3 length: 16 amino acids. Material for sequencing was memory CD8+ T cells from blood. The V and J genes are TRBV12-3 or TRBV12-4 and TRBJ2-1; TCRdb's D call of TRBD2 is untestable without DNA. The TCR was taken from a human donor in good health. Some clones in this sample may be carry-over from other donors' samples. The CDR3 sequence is CASTMTSGAAYNEQFF.